This T cell receptor (beta chain) emerged from a study of OX40 agonist ivuxolimab in advanced cancers. As for the study in general: Six ivuxolimab dose levels, 0.01 to 10 mg/kg, were given intravenously every 2 weeks. The dose-escalation cohort had hepatocellular carcinoma, melanoma, renal cell or head and neck cancer. Study-wide findings and caveats: Low normalized clonal expansion also occurred in some nonresponding patients.

Profiled with immunoSEQ multiplex PCR; TCRdb holds only in-frame clones, not every one. There are some 50,000 clones in the sample; 85% to 90% occur only once, and roughly 31% lies in the top ten. A word on this clone: Antigen specificity is unknown.

People who had autoimmune disease history or systemic immunosuppression were excluded. The V gene lost 0 bases and the J gene lost 7 bases, with 17 bases spanning the gap. CDR3 length: 15 residues. CDR1 and CDR2 from the germline V gene are SGHRS and YFSETQ. V is TRBV5-1 and J is TRBJ2-7; tentative D call: TRBD2 (6 bases). Specimen: CD4+ or CD8+ T cells sorted from blood, collected in a trial of the OX40 agonist ivuxolimab. The origin of this receptor is an adult with an advanced solid tumor such as melanoma, head and neck, liver or kidney cancer. Here the CDR3 DNA reads TGCGCCAGCAGCTTGGGGGAGGAGATTTTAAGTGAGCAGTACTTC. Protein sequence: CASSLGEEILSEQYF.